This T cell receptor (beta chain) is drawn from a study of T cells in Graves' hyperthyroidism and ophthalmopathy. This clonotype occurred many times. No DNA is shown, since the ends of the CDR3 on it are uncertain; the CDR3 is the one TCRdb lists. RNA transcripts gave rise to amplified TCR beta CDR3 regions. HTBI primers were the set used in a first-round RT-PCR of the TCR CDR3. MiXCR, applied by TCRdb to the multiplex PCR reads, yields one record per CDR3 protein. The sample lists approximately 300,000 distinct CDR3 sequences; roughly 20% were seen once. The CDR3 extends over 17 residues, inclusive of both ends. Germline CDR1 KGHDR, CDR2 SFDVKD.

Material for sequencing was blood. The sequence came from a man aged 45-60 years with Graves' ophthalmopathy. This chain joins TRBV24-1 and TRBJ2-5; TRBD2 is taken as the D call from the table, unchecked against the DNA. CDR3 residues: CATSDLHQRLTQETQYF.